This T cell receptor (beta chain) was captured by sequencing in a study of vaccination and CD4 T cells after COVID-19. Study-wide context: Participants, all vaccine recipients, received two doses of either BNT162b2 or mRNA-1273. Study outcomes and limitations: Rising from about 20 to 38, the median of SARS-CoV-2-reactive clonotypes did not change significantly.

A remark on this clonotype: The antigen is undetermined.

Cultured CD4+ T cell DNA was sequenced using the Oncomine TCR Beta short-read assay. Genomic DNA was extracted from cultured CD4+ T cells. TCRdb ran MiXCR on the PCR reads and lists one entry per CDR3 protein. The sample shows more than 9,500 distinct CDR3 sequences, 61% of them seen only once. The treatment: roughly nine-day PBMC culture with coronavirus spike peptide pools or control peptides (ViraFEST assay). The sequence was collected from a human donor who had recovered from COVID-19. Sample: CD4+ T cells from blood, cultured in vitro.

The CDR3 here is CASTQRGVLHGYTF. The CDR3 DNA reads as TGTGCCAGCACCCAACGGGGCGTCCTCCATGGCTACACCTTC. J is TRBJ1-2 and V is TRBV6-1, with D perhaps matching TRBD1 (5 bases). The germline gives CDR1 MNHNS, CDR2 SASEGT. This CDR3 comprises 14 residues. Trimming shortened V by 7 bases and J by 6 bases, and 18 bases separated the two germline ends.